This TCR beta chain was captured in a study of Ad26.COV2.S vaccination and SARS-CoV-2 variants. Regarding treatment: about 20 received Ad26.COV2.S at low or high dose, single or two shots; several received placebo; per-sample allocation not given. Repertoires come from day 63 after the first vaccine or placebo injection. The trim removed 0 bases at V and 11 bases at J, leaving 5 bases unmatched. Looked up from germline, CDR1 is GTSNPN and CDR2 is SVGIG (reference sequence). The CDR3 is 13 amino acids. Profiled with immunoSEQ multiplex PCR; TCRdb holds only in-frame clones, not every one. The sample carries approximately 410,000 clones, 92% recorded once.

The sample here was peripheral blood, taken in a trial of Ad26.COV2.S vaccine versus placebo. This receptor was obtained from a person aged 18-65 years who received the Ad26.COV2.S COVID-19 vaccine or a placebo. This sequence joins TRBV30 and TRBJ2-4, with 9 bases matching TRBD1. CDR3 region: CAWSVRDRDFQYF. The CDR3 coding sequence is TGTGCCTGGAGTGTACGGGACAGGGACTTTCAGTACTTC.